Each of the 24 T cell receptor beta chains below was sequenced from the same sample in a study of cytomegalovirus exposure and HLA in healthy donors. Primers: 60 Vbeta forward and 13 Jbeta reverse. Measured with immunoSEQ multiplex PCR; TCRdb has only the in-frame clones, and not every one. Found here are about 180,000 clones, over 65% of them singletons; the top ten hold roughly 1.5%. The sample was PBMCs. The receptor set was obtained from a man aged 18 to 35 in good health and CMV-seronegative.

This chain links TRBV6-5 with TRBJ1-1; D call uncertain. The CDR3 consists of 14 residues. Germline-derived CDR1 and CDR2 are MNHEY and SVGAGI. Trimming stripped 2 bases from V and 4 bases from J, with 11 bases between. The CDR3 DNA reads TGTGCCAGCAGTTACCGTATCGGCGGCACTGAAGCTTTCTTT. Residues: CASSYRIGGTEAFF.

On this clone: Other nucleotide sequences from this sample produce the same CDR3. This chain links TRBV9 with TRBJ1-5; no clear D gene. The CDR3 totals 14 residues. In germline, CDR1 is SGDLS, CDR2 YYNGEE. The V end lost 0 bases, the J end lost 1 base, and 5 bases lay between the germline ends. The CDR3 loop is CASSVGGSNQPQHF. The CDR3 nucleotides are TGTGCCAGCAGCGTAGGAGGCAGCAATCAGCCCCAGCATTTT.

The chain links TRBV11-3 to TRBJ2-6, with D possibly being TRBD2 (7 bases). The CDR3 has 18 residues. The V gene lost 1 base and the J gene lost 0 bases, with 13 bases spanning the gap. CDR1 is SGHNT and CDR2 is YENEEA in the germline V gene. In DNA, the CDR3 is TGTGCCAGCAGCTTAGGGGGGGGCAGAGGCTCTGGGGCCAACGTCCTGACTTTC. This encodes CASSLGGGRGSGANVLTF. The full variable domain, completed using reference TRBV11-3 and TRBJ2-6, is EAGVVQSPRYKIIEKKQPVAFWCNPISGHNTLYWYLQNLGQGPELLIRYENEEAVDDSQLPKDRFSAERLKGVDSTLKIQPAELGDSAVYLCASSLGGGRGSGANVLTFGAGSRLTVL.

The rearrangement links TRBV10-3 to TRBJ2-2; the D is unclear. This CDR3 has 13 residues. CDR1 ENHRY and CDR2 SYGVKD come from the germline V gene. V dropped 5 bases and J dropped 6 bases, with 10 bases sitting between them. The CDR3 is CAISPVEPGELFF. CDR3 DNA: TGTGCCATCAGTCCAGTGGAGCCCGGGGAGCTGTTTTTT.

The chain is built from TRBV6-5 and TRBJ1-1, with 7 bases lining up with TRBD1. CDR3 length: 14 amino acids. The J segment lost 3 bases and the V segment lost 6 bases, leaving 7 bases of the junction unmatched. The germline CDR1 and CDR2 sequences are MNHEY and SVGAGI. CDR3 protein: CASSTPTGDTEAFF. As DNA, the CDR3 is TGTGCCAGCAGCACACCCACAGGGGACACTGAAGCTTTCTTT.

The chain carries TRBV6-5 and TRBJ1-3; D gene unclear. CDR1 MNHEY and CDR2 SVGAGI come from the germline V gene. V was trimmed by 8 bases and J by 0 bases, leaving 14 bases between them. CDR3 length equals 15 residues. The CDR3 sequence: CASRRGRSSGNTIYF. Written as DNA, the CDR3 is TGTGCCAGCCGCCGAGGGAGAAGCTCTGGAAACACCATATATTTT.

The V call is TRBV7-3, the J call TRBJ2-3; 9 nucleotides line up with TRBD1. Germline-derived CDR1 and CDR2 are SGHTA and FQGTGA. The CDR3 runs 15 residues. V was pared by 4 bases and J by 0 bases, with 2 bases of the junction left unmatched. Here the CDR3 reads CASSSQGASTDTQYF. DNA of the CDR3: TGTGCCAGCAGCTCACAGGGGGCTAGCACAGATACGCAGTATTTT. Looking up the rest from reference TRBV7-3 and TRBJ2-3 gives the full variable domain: GAGVSQTPSNKVTEKGKYVELRCDPISGHTALYWYRQSLGQGPEFLIYFQGTGAADDSGLPNDRFFAVRPEGSVSTLKIQRTERGDSAVYLCASSSQGASTDTQYFGPGTRLTVL.

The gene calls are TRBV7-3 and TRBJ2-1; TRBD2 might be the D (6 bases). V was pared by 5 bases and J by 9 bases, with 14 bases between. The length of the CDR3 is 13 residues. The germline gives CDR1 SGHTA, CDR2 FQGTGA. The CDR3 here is CASSGLAESEQFF. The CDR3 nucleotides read TGTGCCAGCAGCGGATTAGCGGAGAGTGAGCAGTTCTTC.

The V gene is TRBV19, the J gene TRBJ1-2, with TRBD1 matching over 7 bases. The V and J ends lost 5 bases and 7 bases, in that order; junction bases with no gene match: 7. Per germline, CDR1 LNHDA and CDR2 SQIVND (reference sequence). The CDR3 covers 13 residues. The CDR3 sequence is CASSFRQGGGYTF. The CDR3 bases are TGTGCCAGTAGTTTCAGACAGGGTGGTGGCTACACCTTC.

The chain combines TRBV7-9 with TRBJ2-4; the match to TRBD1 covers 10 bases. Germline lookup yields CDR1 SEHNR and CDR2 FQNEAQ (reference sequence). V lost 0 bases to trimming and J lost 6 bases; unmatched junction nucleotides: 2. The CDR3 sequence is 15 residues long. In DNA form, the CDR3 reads TGTGCCAGCAGCTTAGCAGGACAGGGGGGAAACATTCAGTACTTC. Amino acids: CASSLAGQGGNIQYF.

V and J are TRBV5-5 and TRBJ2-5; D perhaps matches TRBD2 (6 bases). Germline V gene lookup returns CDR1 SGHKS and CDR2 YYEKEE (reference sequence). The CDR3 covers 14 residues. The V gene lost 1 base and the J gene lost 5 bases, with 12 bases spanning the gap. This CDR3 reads CASSLFGGKETQYF. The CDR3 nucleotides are TGTGCCAGCAGCTTGTTCGGAGGGAAGGAGACCCAGTACTTC.

The CDR3 sequence: CASSQGLAGNSYEQYF. DNA for the CDR3: TGCGCCAGCAGCCAAGGTCTAGCGGGGAACTCCTACGAGCAGTACTTC. The chain has TRBV4-3 and TRBJ2-7, with 9 bases matching TRBD2. CDR1 is LGHNA and CDR2 is YSLEER in the germline V gene. The CDR3 spans 16 residues. Germline trimming cut 1 base from V and 0 bases from J; bases unmatched to any gene: 4.

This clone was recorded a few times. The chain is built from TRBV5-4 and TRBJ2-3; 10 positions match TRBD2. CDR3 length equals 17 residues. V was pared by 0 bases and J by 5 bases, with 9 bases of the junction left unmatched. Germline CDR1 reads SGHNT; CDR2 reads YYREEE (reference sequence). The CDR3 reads CASSLGLGLAGVDTQYF. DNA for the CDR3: TGTGCCAGCAGCTTGGGGCTAGGGCTAGCGGGAGTAGATACGCAGTATTTT.

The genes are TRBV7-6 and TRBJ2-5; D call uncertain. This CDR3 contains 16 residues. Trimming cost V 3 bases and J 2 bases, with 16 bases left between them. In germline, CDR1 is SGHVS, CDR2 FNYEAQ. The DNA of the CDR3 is TGTGCCAGCAGCTTTCGAGTATTCTCCGCGCAAGAGACCCAGTACTTC. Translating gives CASSFRVFSAQETQYF.

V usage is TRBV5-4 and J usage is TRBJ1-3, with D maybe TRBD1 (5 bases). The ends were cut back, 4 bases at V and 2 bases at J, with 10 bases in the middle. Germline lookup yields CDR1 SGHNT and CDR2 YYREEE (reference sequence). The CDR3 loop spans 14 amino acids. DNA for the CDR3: TGTGCCAGCAGCCTAACAGGAGCTGGAAACACCATATATTTT. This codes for CASSLTGAGNTIYF.

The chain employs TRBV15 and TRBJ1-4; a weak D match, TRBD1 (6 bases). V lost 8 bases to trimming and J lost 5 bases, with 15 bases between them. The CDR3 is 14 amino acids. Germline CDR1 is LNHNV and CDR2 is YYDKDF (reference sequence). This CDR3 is CATVEGGANEKLFF. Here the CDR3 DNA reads TGTGCCACCGTTGAAGGGGGGGCGAATGAAAAACTGTTTTTT. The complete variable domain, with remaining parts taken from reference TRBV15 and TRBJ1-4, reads DAMVIQNPRYQVTQFGKPVTLSCSQTLNHNVMYWYQQKSSQAPKLLFHYYDKDFNNEADTPDNFQSRRPNTSFCFLDIRSPGLGDTAMYLCATVEGGANEKLFFGSGTQLSVL.

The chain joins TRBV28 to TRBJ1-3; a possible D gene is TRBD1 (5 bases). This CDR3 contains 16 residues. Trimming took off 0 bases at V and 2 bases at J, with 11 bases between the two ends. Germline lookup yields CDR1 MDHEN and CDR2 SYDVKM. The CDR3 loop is CASSLWSGSPGNTIYF. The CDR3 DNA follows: TGTGCCAGCAGTTTATGGTCAGGGTCCCCTGGAAACACCATATATTTT.

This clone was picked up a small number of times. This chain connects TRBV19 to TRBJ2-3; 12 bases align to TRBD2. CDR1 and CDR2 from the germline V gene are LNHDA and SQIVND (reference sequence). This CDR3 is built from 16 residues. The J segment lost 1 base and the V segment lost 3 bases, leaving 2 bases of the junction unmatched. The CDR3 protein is CASSMGTSGRTDTQYF. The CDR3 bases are TGTGCCAGTAGTATGGGGACTAGCGGGCGCACAGATACGCAGTATTTT.

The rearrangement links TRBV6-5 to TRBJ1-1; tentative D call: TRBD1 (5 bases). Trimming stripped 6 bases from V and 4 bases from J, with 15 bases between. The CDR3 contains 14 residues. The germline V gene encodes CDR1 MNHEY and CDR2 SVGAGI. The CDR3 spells CASSGGGEFTEAFF. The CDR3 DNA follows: TGTGCCAGCAGCGGCGGGGGAGAATTCACTGAAGCTTTCTTT.

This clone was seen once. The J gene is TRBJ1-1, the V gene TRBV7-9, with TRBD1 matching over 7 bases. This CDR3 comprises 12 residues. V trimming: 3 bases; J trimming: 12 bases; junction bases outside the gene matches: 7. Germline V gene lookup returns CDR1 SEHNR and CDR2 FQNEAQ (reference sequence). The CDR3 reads CASSLSGGLTFF. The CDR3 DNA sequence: TGTGCCAGCAGCTTGTCAGGGGGGTTAACTTTCTTT.

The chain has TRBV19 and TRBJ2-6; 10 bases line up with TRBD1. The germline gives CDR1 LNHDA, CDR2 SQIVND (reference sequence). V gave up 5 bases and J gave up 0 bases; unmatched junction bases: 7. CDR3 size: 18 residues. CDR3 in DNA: TGTGCCAGTAGTCCATGGGGACAGGGGATCTCTGGGGCCAACGTCCTGACTTTC. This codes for CASSPWGQGISGANVLTF.

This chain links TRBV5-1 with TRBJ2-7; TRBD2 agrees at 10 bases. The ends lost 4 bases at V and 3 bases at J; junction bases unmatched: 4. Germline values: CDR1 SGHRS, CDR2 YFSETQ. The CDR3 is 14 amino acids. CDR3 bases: TGCGCCAGCAGCCGATCTAGCGGGAGCTACGAGCAGTACTTC. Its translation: CASSRSSGSYEQYF.

CDR3 loop: CSVARTNTEAFF. In nucleotides, the CDR3 is TGCAGCGTTGCTAGAACCAACACTGAAGCTTTCTTT. The J gene is TRBJ1-1, the V gene TRBV29-1; D gene ambiguous. V lost 4 bases and J 2 bases, leaving 8 bases between the germline ends. This CDR3 comprises 12 residues. Germline V lookup: CDR1 SQVTM, CDR2 ANQGSEA.

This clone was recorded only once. CDR3 sequence reads: CASSPFDNSPLHF. In DNA, the CDR3 is TGTGCCAGCAGCCCCTTCGATAATTCACCCCTCCACTTT. The chain couples TRBV25-1 to TRBJ1-6; D not certain. Germline-derived CDR1 and CDR2 are MGHDK and SYGVNS. V gave up 6 bases and J gave up 5 bases, with 8 bases separating them. This CDR3 has 13 residues.